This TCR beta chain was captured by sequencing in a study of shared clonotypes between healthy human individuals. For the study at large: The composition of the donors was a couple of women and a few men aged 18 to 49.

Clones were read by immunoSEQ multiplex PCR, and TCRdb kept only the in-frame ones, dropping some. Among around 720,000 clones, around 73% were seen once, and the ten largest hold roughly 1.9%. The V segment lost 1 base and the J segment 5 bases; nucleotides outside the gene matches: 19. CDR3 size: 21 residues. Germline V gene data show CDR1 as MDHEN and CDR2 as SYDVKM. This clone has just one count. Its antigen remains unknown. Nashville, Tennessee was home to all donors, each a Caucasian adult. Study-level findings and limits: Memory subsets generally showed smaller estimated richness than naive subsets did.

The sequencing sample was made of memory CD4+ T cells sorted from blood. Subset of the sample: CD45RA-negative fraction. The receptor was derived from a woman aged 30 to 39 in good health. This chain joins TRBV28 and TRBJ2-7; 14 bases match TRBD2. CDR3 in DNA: TGTGCCAGCAGTTTATTCTCTTACCGCGGGACTAGCGGGAGTTCGGTCGACGAGCAGTACTTC. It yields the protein CASSLFSYRGTSGSSVDEQYF.